The next 16 T cell receptor beta chains were all read from a single sample in a study of shared clonotypes between healthy human individuals. The assay was immunoSEQ multiplex PCR, and TCRdb's table has in-frame clones only and misses some. The data show 2 million to 2.5 million clones, approximately 96% seen once. The material sequenced was naive CD4+ T cells sorted from blood. Stated subset: CD45RA+ positively selected. The receptors shown here come from a man between 18 and 29 years old in good health.

This chain connects TRBV7-8 to TRBJ2-1, with 8 nucleotides matching TRBD2. Germline assignment: CDR1 SGHVS and CDR2 FQNEAQ. This CDR3 has 16 residues. V shed 3 bases and J 0 bases; nucleotides not matched to a gene: 4. As DNA, the CDR3 is TGTGCCAGCAGCTTTCGGGGGGGCCTCTCCTACAATGAGCAGTTCTTC. Its translation is CASSFRGGLSYNEQFF.

Points on this clone: Other DNA sequences in the same sample also yield this CDR3. The V gene is TRBV2, the J gene TRBJ1-2; the D gene is possibly TRBD1 (6 bases). V was cut by 0 bases and J by 5 bases, with 10 bases left in between. Germline CDR1 and CDR2: SNHLY and FYNNEI. CDR3 length: 14 residues. The CDR3 loop is CASSEAQGSYGYTF. The CDR3 nucleotides are TGTGCCAGCAGTGAAGCGCAGGGGTCATATGGCTACACCTTC.

V gene TRBV6-5 combines with J gene TRBJ2-1, with 10 bases aligning to TRBD2. CDR3 length: 15 amino acids. CDR1 is MNHEY and CDR2 is SVGAGI in the germline V gene. V lost 4 bases, J lost 0 bases, and 0 bases stayed unmatched. The CDR3 sequence is CASSWTSGSYNEQFF. Here the CDR3 DNA reads TGTGCCAGCAGTTGGACTAGCGGCTCCTACAATGAGCAGTTCTTC.

This clone was recorded only once. The rearrangement joins TRBV7-3 to TRBJ2-7, with D perhaps matching TRBD1 (5 bases). The CDR3 spans 13 residues. V was trimmed by 2 bases and J by 6 bases, leaving 11 bases between them. Germline V gene lookup returns CDR1 SGHTA and CDR2 FQGTGA. The CDR3 nucleotides read TGTGCCAGCAGCTTAGGGCAGGACATCGAGCAGTACTTC. This gives the protein CASSLGQDIEQYF.

This clone was observed a handful of times. This rearrangement joins TRBV18 to TRBJ1-5; D is uncertain. CDR3 length: 14 residues. Trimming left V 3 bases short and J 0 bases short, with 6 bases between. The germline CDR1 and CDR2 sequences are KGHSH and LQKENI. The CDR3 sequence is CASSPEASNQPQHF. The CDR3 coding sequence is TGTGCCAGCTCACCGGAAGCTAGCAATCAGCCCCAGCATTTT.

Worth noting for this clone: In the same sample, other DNA sequences code for this CDR3. The V gene is TRBV20-1, the J gene TRBJ2-5; D might be TRBD1 (5 bases). Germline CDR1 and CDR2: DFQATT and SNEGSKA (reference sequence). V gave up 3 bases and J gave up 5 bases, with 7 bases separating them. The CDR3 extends over 11 amino acids. CDR3 sequence: CSASPGETQYF. The CDR3 bases are TGCAGTGCTAGCCCAGGGGAGACCCAGTACTTC.

The chain couples TRBV7-9 to TRBJ2-6; D gene ambiguous. CDR1 and CDR2 from the germline V gene are SEHNR and FQNEAQ (reference sequence). V lost 1 base to trimming and J lost 2 bases, with 6 bases between them. The CDR3 runs to 15 residues. The CDR3 sequence is CASSLVVAGANVLTF. CDR3 sequence (DNA): TGTGCCAGCAGCTTAGTTGTAGCTGGGGCCAACGTCCTGACTTTC.

The chain is built from TRBV4-1 and TRBJ1-2, with a possible D match to TRBD1 (5 bases). The germline V and J ends were trimmed by 0 bases and 2 bases, with 10 bases remaining between them. The CDR3 covers 15 residues. Germline V gene data show CDR1 as MGHRA and CDR2 as YSYEKL. As DNA, the CDR3 is TGCGCCAGCAGCCAAGATTCCGCAGGGAACTATGGCTACACCTTC. Its translation is CASSQDSAGNYGYTF.

The J gene is TRBJ1-5, the V gene TRBV6-6, with D possibly being TRBD1 (5 bases). The CDR3 loop spans 14 amino acids. The germline CDR1 and CDR2 sequences are MNHNY and SVGAGI (reference sequence). The V end was cut by 6 bases, the J end by 2 bases, with 11 bases between. CDR3 sequence reads: CASRSRVGNQPQHF. Written as DNA, the CDR3 is TGTGCCAGCAGATCCAGGGTAGGCAATCAGCCCCAGCATTTT.

The chain couples TRBV6-1 to TRBJ1-1, with TRBD1 identical over 7 bases. V lost 2 bases to trimming and J lost 0 bases; unmatched junction nucleotides: 6. The CDR3 contains 16 residues. Germline V gene lookup returns CDR1 MNHNS and CDR2 SASEGT. The CDR3 loop is CASSEFQGVMNTEAFF. CDR3 DNA sequence: TGTGCCAGCAGTGAATTCCAGGGGGTTATGAACACTGAAGCTTTCTTT.

The chain uses TRBV5-4 and TRBJ2-1; TRBD1 matches at 8 bases. V trimming: 4 bases; J trimming: 0 bases; junction bases outside the gene matches: 3. This CDR3 has 15 residues. Germline values: CDR1 SGHNT, CDR2 YYREEE (reference sequence). CDR3 protein: CASSPTGGSYNEQFF. CDR3 coding DNA: TGTGCCAGCAGCCCCACAGGGGGCTCCTACAATGAGCAGTTCTTC.

The V gene is TRBV19, the J gene TRBJ1-1; 8 nucleotides line up with TRBD1. V trimming: 6 bases; J trimming: 2 bases; junction bases outside the gene matches: 17. The CDR3 contains 18 residues. Germline V gives CDR1 LNHDA, CDR2 SQIVND (reference sequence). This CDR3 is CASSRGQGSTTANTEAFF. DNA of the CDR3: TGTGCCAGTAGCCGCGGACAGGGATCGACCACCGCCAACACTGAAGCTTTCTTT.

As to this clone: Other nucleotide sequences in the sample specify the same CDR3. CDR3 nucleotide sequence: TGTGCCACCGGAAGGGTACAAGAGACCCAGTACTTC. Residues: CATGRVQETQYF. The rearrangement links TRBV2 to TRBJ2-5; D gene uncertain. Trimming shortened V by 10 bases and J by 2 bases, and 11 bases separated the two germline ends. CDR3 length equals 12 residues. Looked up from germline, CDR1 is SNHLY and CDR2 is FYNNEI.

The chain carries TRBV2 and TRBJ2-3; D gene uncertain. Germline loops: CDR1 SNHLY, CDR2 FYNNEI. The V end lost 7 bases, the J end lost 3 bases, and 14 bases lay between the germline ends. The CDR3 is 14 residues long. This CDR3 reads CASIGQTGTDTQYF. As DNA, the CDR3 is TGTGCCAGCATCGGCCAAACGGGTACAGATACGCAGTATTTT.

This clone was seen just once. The chain is built from TRBV11-2 and TRBJ1-5; D is undetermined. The CDR3 is 13 amino acids. The germline V gene has CDR1 SGHAT and CDR2 FQNNGV. Trimming took off 1 base at V and 4 bases at J, with 5 bases between the two ends. The CDR3 coding sequence is TGTGCCAGCAGCTTAGTTCAAAATCAGCCCCAGCATTTT. It specifies CASSLVQNQPQHF.

This clone appeared once. Here the CDR3 reads CAWDRSPTGNTIYF. The CDR3 region has the DNA TGTGCCTGGGACAGGAGCCCCACTGGAAACACCATATATTTT. The V and J genes are TRBV30 and TRBJ1-3, with a weak D call TRBD1 (6 bases). The CDR3 is made up of 14 amino acids. Between the trimmed V and J ends, which lost 5 bases and 2 bases, there was a span of 13 bases. Germline lookup yields CDR1 GTSNPN and CDR2 SVGIG (reference sequence).